The 9 T cell receptor beta chains given below trace back to one sample, sequenced in a study of blood T cell dynamics during melanoma immunotherapy (dated by TCRdb to 2018 to 2021). Library prep was done by the immunoSEQ multiplex PCR assay. In its TCRdb copy, this immuneACCESS table keeps in-frame sequences only and misses some clones. Where compared with another copy, unresolved V genes explain less than half of these, and the others have no known cause. The sample has a few thousand clones on record, over 65% of them singletons. The ten top clones hold about 34% of the sample. This specimen's time point label, interpreted: week 3, after first cycle of checkpoint inhibitor. The sequenced sample was blood, obtained from a patient treated with checkpoint blockade. These receptor sequences come from a human donor with melanoma. Some clones in this sample may be carry-over from other donors' samples.

This rearrangement joins TRBV6-5 to TRBJ2-1; no reliable D call. V gave up 2 bases and J gave up 0 bases, with 11 bases separating them. From germline, CDR1 is MNHEY and CDR2 SVGAGI. This CDR3 has 16 amino acids. The CDR3 sequence: CASSYKLWSSYNEQFF. The CDR3 nucleotides read TGTGCCAGCAGTTACAAGCTGTGGAGCTCCTACAATGAGCAGTTCTTC.

The chain recombines TRBV9 with TRBJ2-7, with D maybe TRBD2 (5 bases). The CDR3 runs to 15 residues. Germline CDR1 SGDLS, CDR2 YYNGEE. The germline V and J ends were trimmed by 3 bases and 0 bases, with 13 bases remaining between them. In nucleotides, the CDR3 is TGTGCCAGCAGCGCTGGGGTAGGGAGCTCCTACGAGCAGTACTTC. It encodes CASSAGVGSSYEQYF.

V is TRBV9 and J is TRBJ2-1; D is uncertain. This CDR3 contains 13 residues. Germline CDR1 SGDLS, CDR2 YYNGEE. V lost 0 bases, J lost 8 bases, and 9 bases lay in between. CDR3 nucleotide sequence: TGTGCCAGCAGCGTAGCTCCTTTCGATGAGCAGTTCTTC. This gives the protein CASSVAPFDEQFF.

This clone was counted only a few times. A junction end diverges from the germline sequence, so it may reflect a read error. The genes are TRBV11-2 and TRBJ2-3; D gene uncertain. The CDR3 totals 17 residues. Germline V CDR1 and CDR2: SGHAT, FQNNGV. The CDR3 DNA reads TGTGCCAGCCTTAACCCTTTCGCGCCCATTAGCAGAGATACGCAGTATTTT. It codes for CASLNPFAPISRDTQYF.

The rearrangement links TRBV5-4 to TRBJ1-1; D is undetermined. The germline V and J ends were trimmed by 3 bases and 4 bases, with 16 bases remaining between them. CDR1 is SGHNT, CDR2 YYREEE, per germline (reference sequence). The CDR3 is 15 residues long. In DNA, the CDR3 is TGTGCCAGCAGCTCATTCAATCGAGTGAGCACTGAAGCTTTCTTT. Amino acid sequence: CASSSFNRVSTEAFF. Filled out from reference TRBV5-4 and TRBJ1-1, the complete variable domain reads ETGVTQSPTHLIKTRGQQVTLRCSSQSGHNTVSWYQQALGQGPQFIFQYYREEENGRGNFPPRFSGLQFPNYSSELNVNALELDDSALYLCASSSFNRVSTEAFFGQGTRLTVV.

The chain links TRBV11-2 to TRBJ2-1; either TRBD1 or TRBD2 may fit D (5 bases each). The CDR3 contains 16 residues. The V gene lost 3 bases and the J gene lost 9 bases, with 21 bases spanning the gap. Germline V gives CDR1 SGHAT, CDR2 FQNNGV. Written as DNA, the CDR3 is TGTGCCAGCAGCTTTATTCGGGACCTCAGCTCCCGTGAGCAGTTCTTC. Its translation is CASSFIRDLSSREQFF.

The V call is TRBV11-2, the J call TRBJ1-1; maybe TRBD1 (5 bases). V lost 1 base, J lost 4 bases, and 10 bases lay in between. The germline V gene encodes CDR1 SGHAT and CDR2 FQNNGV. The CDR3 runs to 14 residues. CDR3 amino acids: CASSLVGVVTEAFF. For the CDR3, the DNA is TGTGCCAGCAGCTTAGTAGGGGTGGTCACTGAAGCTTTCTTT.

The gene calls are TRBV28 and TRBJ2-5; D unresolved. Germline values: CDR1 MDHEN, CDR2 SYDVKM. V lost 3 bases and J 2 bases, leaving 1 base between the germline ends. This CDR3 has 11 amino acids. The CDR3 sequence: CASSLQETQYF. CDR3 bases: TGTGCCAGCAGTTTGCAAGAGACCCAGTACTTC.

The rearrangement uses TRBV2 and TRBJ2-2; D is possibly TRBD2 (6 bases). CDR1 is SNHLY, CDR2 FYNNEI, per germline. The CDR3 runs to 14 residues. V shed 6 bases and J shed 4 bases, with 12 bases lying between them. For the CDR3, the DNA is TGTGCCAGCAGCGGCGGGGTTAGCACCGGGGAGCTGTTTTTT. This codes for CASSGGVSTGELFF.